This TCR beta chain stems from a study of cytomegalovirus exposure and HLA in healthy donors. Researchers ran the PCR with 60 Vbeta and 13 Jbeta primers. Sequenced by immunoSEQ multiplex PCR; TCRdb stores in-frame clones only, minus some. The sample holds around 200,000 clones. Whole-study results and caveats: By a later analysis, the bulk of CMV-associated TCR beta chains appeared HLA-restricted.

On this clone: The antigen is unknown.

Germline loops: CDR1 SNHLY, CDR2 FYNNEI. The CDR3 loop spans 13 amino acids. Deletions cut 10 bases from V and 4 bases from J, with 17 bases between. The source material was PBMCs. This TCR derives from a woman in her twenties or thirties in good health and CMV-seropositive. This chain uses TRBV2 with TRBJ2-7, with D perhaps TRBD2 (6 bases). The CDR3 nucleotides read TGTGCCACTTTTGACCGGGACTTATACGAGCAGTACTTC. Amino acids: CATFDRDLYEQYF.